The 25 T cell receptor beta chains listed next were all sequenced from one sample in a study of early T cells in non-severe SARS-CoV-2 infection. Each CDR3 protein is one row after TCRdb ran MiXCR on the 5' RACE reads. The top ten clones hold 5.5% to 7% of a sample with about 97,000 distinct CDR3 sequences, around 13% of them seen once. Specimen: whole blood. All receptors derive from an adult who was a healthcare worker with PCR-confirmed SARS-CoV-2 infection or an uninfected control (not recorded which).

In its sample, this clonotype was seen a few times. The chain has TRBV14 and TRBJ2-2, with TRBD1 as a possible D gene (5 bases). The CDR3 consists of 16 residues. V dropped 0 bases and J dropped 0 bases, with 8 bases sitting between them. Germline values: CDR1 SGHDN, CDR2 FVKESK. CDR3: CASSQEWTTNTGELFF. The DNA for the CDR3 is TGTGCCAGCAGCCAAGAATGGACAACGAACACCGGGGAGCTGTTTTTT.

This clonotype was observed many times. The rearrangement uses TRBV4-1 and TRBJ2-7; a possible D gene is TRBD2 (5 bases). The germline gives CDR1 MGHRA, CDR2 YSYEKL. The V gene lost 2 bases and the J gene lost 4 bases, with 15 bases spanning the gap. The CDR3 is made up of 15 amino acids. CDR3 amino acids: CASSQREQRIYEQYF. The CDR3 coding sequence is TGCGCCAGCAGCCAACGGGAACAGAGAATATACGAGCAGTACTTC.

This chain joins TRBV4-1 and TRBJ2-5; 9 bases align to TRBD2. V lost 1 base, J lost 6 bases, and 6 bases stayed unmatched. The germline gives CDR1 MGHRA, CDR2 YSYEKL. The CDR3 contains 15 residues. The CDR3 nucleotides read TGCGCCAGCAGCCAAGTAACTAGCGGGCCGAAGACCCAGTACTTC. As protein: CASSQVTSGPKTQYF.

This chain connects TRBV18 to TRBJ2-3; TRBD2 aligns across 8 bases. CDR3 size: 14 residues. The J segment lost 3 bases and the V segment lost 10 bases, leaving 9 bases of the junction unmatched. CDR1 is KGHSH, CDR2 LQKENI, per germline. CDR3 loop: CATRLAMETDTQYF. Here the CDR3 DNA reads TGTGCCACCCGACTAGCGATGGAAACAGATACGCAGTATTTT.

This clonotype appeared many times. The chain employs TRBV5-1 and TRBJ2-7; D remains ambiguous. From germline, CDR1 is SGHRS and CDR2 YFSETQ. This CDR3 is built from 16 residues. Trimming left V 0 bases short and J 0 bases short, with 13 bases between. CDR3 region: CASSLVPGQHSYEQYF. DNA for the CDR3: TGCGCCAGCAGCTTGGTCCCCGGCCAGCACTCCTACGAGCAGTACTTC.

This clonotype has at least ten counts. The rearrangement joins TRBV7-2 to TRBJ2-1; D is perhaps TRBD1 (5 bases). Germline V gene sequence: CDR1 SGHTA, CDR2 FQGNSA. The CDR3 has 12 residues. V dropped 6 bases and J dropped 9 bases, with 12 bases sitting between them. CDR3 amino acids: CASRGQAGEQFF. The CDR3 DNA reads as TGTGCCAGCAGAGGACAAGCAGGTGAGCAGTTCTTC.

The J gene is TRBJ2-5, the V gene TRBV11-2; 16 positions match TRBD2. Germline V lookup: CDR1 SGHAT, CDR2 FQNNGV. This CDR3 is built from 18 residues. J gave up 5 bases and V 4 bases, and 10 bases lay outside the gene matches. Here the CDR3 reads CASSYGTSGRGQDETQYF. The CDR3 bases are TGTGCCAGCAGCTATGGGACTAGCGGGAGGGGGCAAGATGAGACCCAGTACTTC.

This clonotype occurred many times. The chain has TRBV9 and TRBJ2-3; TRBD2 agrees at 10 bases. The CDR3 is 16 residues long. Germline V CDR1 and CDR2: SGDLS, YYNGEE. The V and J ends lost 7 bases and 3 bases, in that order; junction bases with no gene match: 11. Here the CDR3 reads CASGSGRSRGTDTQYF. The CDR3 nucleotides read TGTGCCAGCGGTAGCGGGAGGTCGAGGGGGACAGATACGCAGTATTTT.

This clonotype appeared a few times. The rearrangement uses TRBV18 and TRBJ2-7, with no clear D. Germline CDR1 KGHSH, CDR2 LQKENI. Between the trimmed V and J ends, which lost 0 bases and 7 bases, there was a span of 13 bases. The CDR3 spans 14 residues. CDR3 DNA: TGTGCCAGCTCACCACCATCCCGACTGGGGGAGCAGTACTTC. It specifies CASSPPSRLGEQYF. The whole variable domain, filled in from reference TRBV18 and TRBJ2-7, reads NAGVMQNPRHLVRRRGQEARLRCSPMKGHSHVYWYRQLPEEGLKFMVYLQKENIIDESGMPKERFSAEFPKEGPSILRIQQVVRGDSAAYFCASSPPSRLGEQYFGPGTRLTVT.

This clonotype was detected many times. The J gene is TRBJ2-1, the V gene TRBV5-1, with TRBD2 matching 12 bases. Losses at the gene ends were 6 bases for V and 3 bases for J; bases not matched to a gene: 4. The CDR3 runs 15 residues. Germline V gives CDR1 SGHRS, CDR2 YFSETQ. This CDR3 reads CASTETSGSYNEQFF. DNA for the CDR3: TGCGCCAGCACCGAGACTAGCGGGAGCTACAATGAGCAGTTCTTC.

The CDR3: CASSPPWTSNNEQFF. The CDR3 DNA is TGTGCCAGCAGTCCACCGTGGACTAGTAACAATGAGCAGTTCTTC. J is TRBJ2-1 and V is TRBV2, with TRBD2 matching over 7 bases. CDR3 length equals 15 residues. Per germline, CDR1 SNHLY and CDR2 FYNNEI. V was pared by 5 bases and J by 5 bases, with 9 bases of the junction left unmatched.

The table lists this clonotype with many counts. This CDR3 is CSAPRNLYQGRTEAFF. Written as DNA, the CDR3 is TGCAGTGCCCCGAGAAATTTATATCAGGGACGAACTGAAGCTTTCTTT. The chain couples TRBV20-1 to TRBJ1-1; tentatively, D is TRBD1 (5 bases). There are 16 residues in the CDR3. Trimming removed 6 bases from V and 5 bases from J, with 25 bases in between. Germline V CDR1 and CDR2: DFQATT, SNEGSKA (reference sequence).

V usage is TRBV7-8 and J usage is TRBJ2-1, with D hard to call. The V end lost 3 bases, the J end lost 3 bases, and 12 bases lay between the germline ends. This CDR3 region has 15 residues. The germline CDR1 and CDR2 sequences are SGHVS and FQNEAQ. CDR3 protein: CASSLVGDIYNEQFF. In DNA form, the CDR3 reads TGTGCCAGCAGCTTGGTAGGAGATATCTACAATGAGCAGTTCTTC.

In its sample, this clonotype was seen a few times. The V gene is TRBV9, the J gene TRBJ1-1, with D perhaps TRBD1 (5 bases). From germline, CDR1 is SGDLS and CDR2 YYNGEE. CDR3 length: 12 amino acids. With 0 bases removed from V and 8 bases from J, the gap between germline ends came to 8 bases. The CDR3 DNA reads TGTGCCAGCAGCGTAGAGGCAGGGGAAGCTTTCTTT. The encoded protein is CASSVEAGEAFF. The whole variable domain, remainder taken from reference TRBV9 and TRBJ1-1, is DSGVTQTPKHLITATGQRVTLRCSPRSGDLSVYWYQQSLDQGLQFLIQYYNGEERAKGNILERFSAQQFPDLHSELNLSSLELGDSALYFCASSVEAGEAFFGQGTRLTVV.

The genes are TRBV10-2 and TRBJ1-6; TRBD1 agrees at 8 bases. The junction had 4 bases not matched to a gene; V was cut back by 5 bases and J by 10 bases. The CDR3 length is 13 residues. In germline, CDR1 is WSHSY, CDR2 SAAADI. Written as DNA, the CDR3 is TGCGCCAGCAGTCGGACAGGGCCCTCACCCCTCCACTTT. Translating gives CASSRTGPSPLHF.

J is TRBJ2-1 and V is TRBV5-1; D is tentatively TRBD1 or TRBD2 (6 bases each). The germline V gene has CDR1 SGHRS and CDR2 YFSETQ. Trimming took off 0 bases at V and 9 bases at J, with 16 bases between the two ends. The CDR3 totals 15 residues. The CDR3 nucleotides are TGCGCCAGCAGCTTGGAGGGGGGTAATAAGGGTGAGCAGTTCTTC. This encodes CASSLEGGNKGEQFF.

V usage is TRBV20-1 and J usage is TRBJ2-3, with D unresolved. CDR1 and CDR2 (germline): DFQATT, SNEGSKA (reference sequence). CDR3 length: 12 amino acids. V lost 0 bases, J lost 8 bases, and 9 bases lay in between. The CDR3 nucleotides read TGCAGTGCTAGAGATCCCCCTCCTACGCAGTATTTT. It codes for CSARDPPPTQYF.

This clonotype was seen a handful of times. This chain connects TRBV6-5 to TRBJ1-2; TRBD1 might be the D (5 bases). Trimming took off 10 bases at V and 5 bases at J, with 23 bases between the two ends. Germline CDR1 MNHEY, CDR2 SVGAGI. CDR3 size: 15 residues. DNA of the CDR3: TGTGCCACCTTCTCCTGGGGGGGAGAAGGGTATGGCTACACCTTC. It translates to CATFSWGGEGYGYTF.

This clonotype was counted between two and nine times. This rearrangement joins TRBV6-7 to TRBJ2-1; 11 positions match TRBD2. TRBV6-7 is designated an ORF whose function remains uncertain. The CDR3 spans 17 residues. V shed 8 bases and J 0 bases; nucleotides not matched to a gene: 9. The CDR3 loop reads CASCSLAGEGSYNEQFF. In DNA form, the CDR3 reads TGTGCCAGCTGCTCACTAGCGGGAGAAGGCTCCTACAATGAGCAGTTCTTC.

This clonotype is medium-sized within its sample. This chain uses TRBV5-1 with TRBJ2-1; D ambiguous. The CDR3 runs to 15 residues. CDR1 and CDR2 from the germline V gene are SGHRS and YFSETQ. V was cut by 0 bases and J by 0 bases, with 7 bases left in between. The CDR3 is CASSLEVSSYNEQFF. CDR3 bases: TGCGCCAGCAGCTTGGAGGTTAGCTCCTACAATGAGCAGTTCTTC.

This clonotype has a handful of counts. The chain joins TRBV5-1 to TRBJ1-4, with unresolved D. Germline V gene lookup returns CDR1 SGHRS and CDR2 YFSETQ. This CDR3 is 15 amino acids long. Trimming removed 4 bases at V and 2 bases at J, with 12 bases between. CDR3 sequence: CASSAFSGTNEKLFF. The CDR3 DNA reads as TGCGCCAGCAGCGCCTTTTCGGGTACTAATGAAAAACTGTTTTTT. Based on the CDR3 plus reference TRBV5-1 and TRBJ1-4, the full variable domain is KAGVTQTPRYLIKTRGQQVTLSCSPISGHRSVSWYQQTPGQGLQFLFEYFSETQRNKGNFPGRFSGRQFSNSRSEMNVSTLELGDSALYLCASSAFSGTNEKLFFGSGTQLSVL.

The chain employs TRBV6-1 and TRBJ2-5; D not certain. V lost 2 bases and J 1 base, leaving 14 bases between the germline ends. The CDR3 contains 16 residues. CDR1 MNHNS and CDR2 SASEGT come from the germline V gene. Here the CDR3 DNA reads TGTGCCAGCAGTGAAAATGTACAGACGGCCCAAGAGACCCAGTACTTC. It is translated as CASSENVQTAQETQYF.

This clonotype was observed many times. The rearrangement uses TRBV18 and TRBJ2-7; D perhaps matches TRBD2 (6 bases). The CDR3 runs 15 residues. The V and J ends lost 4 bases and 2 bases respectively, with 15 bases between them. CDR1 and CDR2 (germline): KGHSH, LQKENI. CDR3: CASSLSQTSTYEQYF. CDR3 sequence (DNA): TGTGCCAGCTCACTCAGCCAGACTAGTACCTACGAGCAGTACTTC.

This clonotype has ten or more counts. V gene TRBV10-3 combines with J gene TRBJ2-1, with 7 bases identical to TRBD2. V lost 4 bases to trimming and J lost 7 bases; unmatched junction nucleotides: 7. This CDR3 contains 14 residues. Germline CDR1 reads ENHRY; CDR2 reads SYGVKD. The CDR3 spells CAISVAGVGNEQFF. CDR3 in DNA: TGTGCCATCAGTGTCGCGGGAGTAGGGAATGAGCAGTTCTTC.

For this clonotype: This sequence may be a read error, since a much larger clone differs from it by one base. This sequence joins TRBV10-3 and TRBJ2-7; TRBD2 is a possible D gene (6 bases). V was shortened by 11 bases and J by 6 bases, with 20 bases between the two germline ends. The CDR3 extends over 13 amino acids. The germline gives CDR1 ENHRY, CDR2 SYGVKD. DNA of the CDR3: TGTGCCCTGAGCCCGGGACTGGATTCCGAGCAGTACTTC. It specifies CALSPGLDSEQYF.